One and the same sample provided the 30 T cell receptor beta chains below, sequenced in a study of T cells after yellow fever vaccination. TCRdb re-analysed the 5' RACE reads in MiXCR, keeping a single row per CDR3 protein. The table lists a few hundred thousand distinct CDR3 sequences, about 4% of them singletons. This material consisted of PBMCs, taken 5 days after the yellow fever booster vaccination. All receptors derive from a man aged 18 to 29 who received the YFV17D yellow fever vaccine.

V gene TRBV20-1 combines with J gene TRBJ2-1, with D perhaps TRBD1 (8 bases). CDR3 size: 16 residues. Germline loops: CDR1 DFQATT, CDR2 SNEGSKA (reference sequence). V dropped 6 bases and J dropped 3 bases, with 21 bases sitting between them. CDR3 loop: CSAIPLNRGGYNEQFF. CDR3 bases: TGCAGTGCCATCCCCCTCAACAGGGGGGGCTACAATGAGCAGTTCTTC.

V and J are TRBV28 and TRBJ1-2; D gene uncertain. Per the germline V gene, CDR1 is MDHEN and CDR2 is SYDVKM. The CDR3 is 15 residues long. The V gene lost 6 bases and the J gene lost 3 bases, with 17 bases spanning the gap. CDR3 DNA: TGTGCCAGCAGCGGTCCAGCCTTGACTGACTATGGCTACACCTTC. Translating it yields CASSGPALTDYGYTF.

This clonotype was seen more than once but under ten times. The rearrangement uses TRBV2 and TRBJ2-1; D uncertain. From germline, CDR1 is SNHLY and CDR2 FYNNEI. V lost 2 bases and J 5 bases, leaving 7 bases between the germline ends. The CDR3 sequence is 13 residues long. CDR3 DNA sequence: TGTGCCAGCAGTGAAAGCAGAGACAATGAGCAGTTCTTC. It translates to CASSESRDNEQFF.

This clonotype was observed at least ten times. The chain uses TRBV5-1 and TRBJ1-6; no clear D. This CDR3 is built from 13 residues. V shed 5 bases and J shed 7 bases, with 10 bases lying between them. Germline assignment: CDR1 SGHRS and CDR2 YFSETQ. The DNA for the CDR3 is TGCGCCAGCAGTCGACGTCAGAATTCACCCCTCCACTTT. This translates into CASSRRQNSPLHF.

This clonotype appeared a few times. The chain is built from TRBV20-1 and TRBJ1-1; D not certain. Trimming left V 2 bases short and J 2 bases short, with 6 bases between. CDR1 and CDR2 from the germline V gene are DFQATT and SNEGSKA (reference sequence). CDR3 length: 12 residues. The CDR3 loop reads CSARRANTEAFF. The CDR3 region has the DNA TGCAGTGCTAGAAGGGCAAACACTGAAGCTTTCTTT.

In DNA, the CDR3 is TGCGCCAGCAGCCAGGTGACTAGAAGCGGGGCGGGAGAGACCCAGTACTTC. Its protein is CASSQVTRSGAGETQYF. V gene TRBV4-3 combines with J gene TRBJ2-5, with TRBD2 matching 7 bases. Germline lookup yields CDR1 LGHNA and CDR2 YSLEER. V lost 3 bases and J lost 4; bases outside the gene matches: 14. The CDR3 has 17 residues.

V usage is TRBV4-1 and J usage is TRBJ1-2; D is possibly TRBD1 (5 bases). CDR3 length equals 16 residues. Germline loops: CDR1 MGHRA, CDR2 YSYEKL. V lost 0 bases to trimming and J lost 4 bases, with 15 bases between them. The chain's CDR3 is CASSQEGQGTSYGYTF. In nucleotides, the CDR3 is TGCGCCAGCAGCCAAGAGGGGCAGGGTACTAGCTATGGCTACACCTTC.

Here the CDR3 reads CASSPRAGGPKGEQFF. CDR3 sequence (DNA): TGTGCCAGCAGCCCCAGAGCGGGGGGGCCCAAGGGAGAGCAGTTCTTC. J is TRBJ2-1 and V is TRBV7-9; TRBD2 matches at 10 bases. V was pared by 5 bases and J by 10 bases, with 14 bases of the junction left unmatched. The CDR3 spans 16 residues. Germline-derived CDR1 and CDR2 are SEHNR and FQNEAQ (reference sequence).

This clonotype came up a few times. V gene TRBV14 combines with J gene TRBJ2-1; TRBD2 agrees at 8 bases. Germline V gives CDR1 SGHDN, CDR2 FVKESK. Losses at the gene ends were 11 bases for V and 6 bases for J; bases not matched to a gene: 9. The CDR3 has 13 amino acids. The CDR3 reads CAQRGSGVNEQFF. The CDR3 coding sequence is TGTGCCCAGCGGGGGTCCGGAGTCAATGAGCAGTTCTTC.

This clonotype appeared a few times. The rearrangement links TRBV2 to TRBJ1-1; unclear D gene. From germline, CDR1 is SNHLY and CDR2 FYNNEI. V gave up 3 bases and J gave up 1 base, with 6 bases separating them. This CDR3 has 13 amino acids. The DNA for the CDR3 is TGTGCCAGCAGTGACAGACCGAACACTGAAGCTTTCTTT. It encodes CASSDRPNTEAFF.

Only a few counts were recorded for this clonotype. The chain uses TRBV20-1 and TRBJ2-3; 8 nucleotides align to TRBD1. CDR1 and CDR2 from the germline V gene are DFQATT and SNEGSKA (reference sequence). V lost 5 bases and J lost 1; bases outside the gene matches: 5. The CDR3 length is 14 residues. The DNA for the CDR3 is TGCAGTGCTGCCGCAGGGGGCGGCACAGATACGCAGTATTTT. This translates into CSAAAGGGTDTQYF.

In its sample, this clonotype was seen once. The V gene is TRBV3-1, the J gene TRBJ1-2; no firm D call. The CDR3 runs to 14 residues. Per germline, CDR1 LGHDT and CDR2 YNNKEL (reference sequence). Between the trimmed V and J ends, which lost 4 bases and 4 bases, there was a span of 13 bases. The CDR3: CASSPEARFYGYTF. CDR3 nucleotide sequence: TGTGCCAGCAGCCCGGAGGCTCGGTTCTATGGCTACACCTTC.

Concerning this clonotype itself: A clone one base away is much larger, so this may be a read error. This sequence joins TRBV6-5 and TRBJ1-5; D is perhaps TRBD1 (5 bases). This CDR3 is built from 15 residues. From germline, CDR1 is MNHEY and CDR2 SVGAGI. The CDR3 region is CACSYLFGQGQPQHF. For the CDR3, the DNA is TGTGCCTGCAGTTACCTCTTTGGGCAGGGTCAGCCCCAGCATTTT.

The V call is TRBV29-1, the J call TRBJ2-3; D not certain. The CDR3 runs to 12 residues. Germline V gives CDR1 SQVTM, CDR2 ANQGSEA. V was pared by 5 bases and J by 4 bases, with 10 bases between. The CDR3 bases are TGCAGCGTTTTCGACCTCGCAGATACGCAGTATTTT. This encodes CSVFDLADTQYF.

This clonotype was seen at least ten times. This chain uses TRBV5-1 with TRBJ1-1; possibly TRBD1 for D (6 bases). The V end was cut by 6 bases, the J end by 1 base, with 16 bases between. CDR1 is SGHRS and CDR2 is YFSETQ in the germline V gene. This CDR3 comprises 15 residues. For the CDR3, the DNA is TGCGCCAGCACCCCGGGGGGGGCTTGGAACACTGAAGCTTTCTTT. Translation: CASTPGGAWNTEAFF.

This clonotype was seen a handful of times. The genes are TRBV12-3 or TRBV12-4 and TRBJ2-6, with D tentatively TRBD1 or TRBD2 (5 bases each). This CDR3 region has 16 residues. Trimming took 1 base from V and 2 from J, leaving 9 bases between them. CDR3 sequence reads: CASSLVRGAGANVLTF. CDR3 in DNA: TGTGCCAGCAGTTTAGTTCGAGGGGCTGGGGCCAACGTCCTGACTTTC.

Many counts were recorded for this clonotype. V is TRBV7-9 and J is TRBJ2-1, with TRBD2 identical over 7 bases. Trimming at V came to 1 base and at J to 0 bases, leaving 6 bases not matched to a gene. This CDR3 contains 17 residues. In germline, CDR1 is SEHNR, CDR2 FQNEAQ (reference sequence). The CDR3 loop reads CASSLGWRGSSYNEQFF. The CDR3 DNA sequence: TGTGCCAGCAGCTTAGGGTGGCGGGGGAGCTCCTACAATGAGCAGTTCTTC.

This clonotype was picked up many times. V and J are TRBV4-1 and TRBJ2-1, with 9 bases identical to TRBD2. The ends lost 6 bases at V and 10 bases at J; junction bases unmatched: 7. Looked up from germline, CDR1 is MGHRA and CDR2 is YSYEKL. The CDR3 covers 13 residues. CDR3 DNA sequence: TGCGCCAGCAGGGGACTAGCATCAGGGGAGCAGTTCTTC. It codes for CASRGLASGEQFF.

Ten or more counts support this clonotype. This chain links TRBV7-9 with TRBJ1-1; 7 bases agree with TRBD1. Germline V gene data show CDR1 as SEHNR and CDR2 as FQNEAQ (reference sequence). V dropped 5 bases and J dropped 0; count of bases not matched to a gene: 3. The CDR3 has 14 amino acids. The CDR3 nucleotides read TGTGCCAGCAGCCAGACAGGGATGAACACTGAAGCTTTCTTT. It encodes CASSQTGMNTEAFF.

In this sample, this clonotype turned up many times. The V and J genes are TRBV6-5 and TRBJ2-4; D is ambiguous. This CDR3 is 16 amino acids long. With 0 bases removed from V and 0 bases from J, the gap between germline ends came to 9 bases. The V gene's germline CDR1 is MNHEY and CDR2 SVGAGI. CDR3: CASSYSASLAKNIQYF. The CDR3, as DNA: TGTGCCAGCAGTTACTCTGCATCCCTAGCCAAAAACATTCAGTACTTC.

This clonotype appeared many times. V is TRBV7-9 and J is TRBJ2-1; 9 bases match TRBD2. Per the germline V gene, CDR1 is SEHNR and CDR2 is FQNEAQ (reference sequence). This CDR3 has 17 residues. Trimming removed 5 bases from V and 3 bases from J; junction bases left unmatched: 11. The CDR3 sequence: CASSPPQAGGHYNEQFF. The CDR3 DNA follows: TGTGCCAGCAGCCCCCCCCAAGCGGGGGGTCACTACAATGAGCAGTTCTTC.

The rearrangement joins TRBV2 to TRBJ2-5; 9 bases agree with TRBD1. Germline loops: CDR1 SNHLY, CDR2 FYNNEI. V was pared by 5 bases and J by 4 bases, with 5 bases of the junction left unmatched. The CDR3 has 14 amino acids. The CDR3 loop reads CASSQTGGLETQYF. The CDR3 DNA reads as TGTGCCAGCAGTCAAACAGGGGGCTTAGAGACCCAGTACTTC.

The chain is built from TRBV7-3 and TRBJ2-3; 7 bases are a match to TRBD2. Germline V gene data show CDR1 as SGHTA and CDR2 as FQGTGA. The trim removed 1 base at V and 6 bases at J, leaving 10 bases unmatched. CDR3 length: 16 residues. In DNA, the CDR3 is TGTGCCAGCAGCTTAAGGCCCCTAGCGGCGGGGGATACGCAGTATTTT. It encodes CASSLRPLAAGDTQYF.

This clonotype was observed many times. CDR3 sequence: CASSPLTGHYEQYF. The CDR3 bases are TGCGCCAGCAGTCCGTTGACAGGCCACTACGAGCAGTACTTC. The gene calls are TRBV23-1 and TRBJ2-7; the D gene is possibly TRBD1 (6 bases). TRBV23-1 is an ORF, with its function uncertain. Trimming cost V 4 bases and J 3 bases, with 13 bases left between them. The CDR3 has 14 residues.

CDR3 DNA sequence: TGCAGTGCTAGAGATAACCTACGGGGGAGCTCCTACAATGAGCAGTTCTTC. As protein: CSARDNLRGSSYNEQFF. The chain combines TRBV20-1 with TRBJ2-1, with D possibly TRBD2 on 6 matching bases. This CDR3 is 17 amino acids long. Germline-derived CDR1 and CDR2 are DFQATT and SNEGSKA (reference sequence). Deletions cut 0 bases from V and 0 bases from J, with 15 bases between.

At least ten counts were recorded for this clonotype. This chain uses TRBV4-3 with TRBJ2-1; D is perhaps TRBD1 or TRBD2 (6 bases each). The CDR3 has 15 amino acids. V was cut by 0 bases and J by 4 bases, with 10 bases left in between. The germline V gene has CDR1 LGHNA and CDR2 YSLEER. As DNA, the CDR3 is TGCGCCAGCAGCCAAGATAGGGGGACTTACAATGAGCAGTTCTTC. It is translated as CASSQDRGTYNEQFF.

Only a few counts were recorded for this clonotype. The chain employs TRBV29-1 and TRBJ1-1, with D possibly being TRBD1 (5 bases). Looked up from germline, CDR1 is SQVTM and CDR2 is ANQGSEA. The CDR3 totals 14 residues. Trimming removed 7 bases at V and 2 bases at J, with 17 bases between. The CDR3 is CSAEGPGRNTEAFF. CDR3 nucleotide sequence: TGCAGCGCCGAGGGGCCAGGGCGTAACACTGAAGCTTTCTTT.

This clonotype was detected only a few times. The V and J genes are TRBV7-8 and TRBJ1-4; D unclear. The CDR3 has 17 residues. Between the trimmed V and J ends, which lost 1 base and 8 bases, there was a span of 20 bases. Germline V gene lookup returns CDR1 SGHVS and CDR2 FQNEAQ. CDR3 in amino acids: CASSLEAAPSKKEKLFF. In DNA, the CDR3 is TGTGCCAGCAGCTTAGAGGCAGCACCGAGTAAGAAAGAAAAACTGTTTTTT.

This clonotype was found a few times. CDR3 sequence (DNA): TGTGCCAGCAGCTTACTGGCAGGGAAGTTATACGAGCAGTACGTC. This gives the protein CASSLLAGKLYEQYV. This chain connects TRBV7-8 to TRBJ2-7; a weak D match, TRBD1 (5 bases). Germline V lookup: CDR1 SGHVS, CDR2 FQNEAQ. The CDR3 has 15 residues. The germline V and J ends were trimmed by 2 bases and 4 bases, with 15 bases remaining between them.

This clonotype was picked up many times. The CDR3 DNA reads as TGCGCCAGCAGTGATGCTCTGCGAACTATTGCAACTAATGAAAAACTGTTTTTT. This translates into CASSDALRTIATNEKLFF. The chain has TRBV5-1 and TRBJ1-4; D gene uncertain. The germline gives CDR1 SGHRS, CDR2 YFSETQ. The CDR3 is 18 amino acids. The ends were cut back, 5 bases at V and 0 bases at J, with 20 bases in the middle.